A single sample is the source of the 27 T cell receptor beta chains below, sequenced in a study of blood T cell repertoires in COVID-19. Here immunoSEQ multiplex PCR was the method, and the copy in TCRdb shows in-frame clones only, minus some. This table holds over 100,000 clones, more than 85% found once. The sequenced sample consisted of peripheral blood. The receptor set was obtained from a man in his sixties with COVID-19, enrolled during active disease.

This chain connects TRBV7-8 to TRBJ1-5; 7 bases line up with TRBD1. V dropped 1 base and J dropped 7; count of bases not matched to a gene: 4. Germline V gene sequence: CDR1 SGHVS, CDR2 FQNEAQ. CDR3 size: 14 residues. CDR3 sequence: CASSLETGWQPQHF. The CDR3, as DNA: TGTGCCAGCAGCTTAGAGACAGGGTGGCAGCCCCAGCATTTT.

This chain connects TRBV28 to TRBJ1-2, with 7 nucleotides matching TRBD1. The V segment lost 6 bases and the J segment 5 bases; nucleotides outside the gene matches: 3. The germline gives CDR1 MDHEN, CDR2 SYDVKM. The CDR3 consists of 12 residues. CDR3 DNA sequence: TGTGCCAGCAGCCAGGGGGTGTATGGCTACACCTTC. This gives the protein CASSQGVYGYTF.

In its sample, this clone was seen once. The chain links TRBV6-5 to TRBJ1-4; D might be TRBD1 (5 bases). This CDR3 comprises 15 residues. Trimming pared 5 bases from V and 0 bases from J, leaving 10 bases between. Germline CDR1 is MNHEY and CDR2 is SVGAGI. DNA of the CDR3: TGTGCCAGCAGTCGCAGGGAGGCAACTAATGAAAAACTGTTTTTT. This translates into CASSRREATNEKLFF.

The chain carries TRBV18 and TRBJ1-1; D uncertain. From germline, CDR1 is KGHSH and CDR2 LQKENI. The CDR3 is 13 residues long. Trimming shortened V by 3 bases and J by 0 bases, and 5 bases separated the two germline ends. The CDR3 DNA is TGTGCCAGCTCACCGGACTTGAACACTGAAGCTTTCTTT. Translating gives CASSPDLNTEAFF.

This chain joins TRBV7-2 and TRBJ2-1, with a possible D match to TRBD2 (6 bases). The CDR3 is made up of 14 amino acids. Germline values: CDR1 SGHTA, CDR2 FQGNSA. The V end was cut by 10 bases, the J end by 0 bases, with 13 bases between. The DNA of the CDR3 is TGTGCCACCCCACGGGGGTCCTCCTACAATGAGCAGTTCTTC. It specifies CATPRGSSYNEQFF.

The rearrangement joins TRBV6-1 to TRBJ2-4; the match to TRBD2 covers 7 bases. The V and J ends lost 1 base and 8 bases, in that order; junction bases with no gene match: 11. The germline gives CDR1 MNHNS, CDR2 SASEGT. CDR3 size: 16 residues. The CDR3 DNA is TGTGCCAGCAGTGAAGGGGGGGGGACCTTTGGAGACATTCAGTACTTC. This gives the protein CASSEGGGTFGDIQYF.

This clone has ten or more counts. CDR3 sequence: CASTEITAGELFF. Written as DNA, the CDR3 is TGTGCCAGCACCGAGATAACTGCCGGGGAGCTGTTTTTT. The rearrangement links TRBV6-5 to TRBJ2-2; D gene ambiguous. Germline CDR1 MNHEY, CDR2 SVGAGI. The CDR3 covers 13 residues. V shed 7 bases and J shed 6 bases, with 12 bases lying between them.

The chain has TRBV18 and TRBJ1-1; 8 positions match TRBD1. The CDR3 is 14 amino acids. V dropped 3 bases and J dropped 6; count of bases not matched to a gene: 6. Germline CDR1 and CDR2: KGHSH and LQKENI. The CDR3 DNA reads TGTGCCAGCTCACCGCAGGACAGGGTCCCTGAAGCTTTCTTT. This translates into CASSPQDRVPEAFF. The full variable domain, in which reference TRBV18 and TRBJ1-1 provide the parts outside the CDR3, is NAGVMQNPRHLVRRRGQEARLRCSPMKGHSHVYWYRQLPEEGLKFMVYLQKENIIDESGMPKERFSAEFPKEGPSILRIQQVVRGDSAAYFCASSPQDRVPEAFFGQGTRLTVV.

CDR3 residues: CASSFGGYTEAFF. The CDR3 DNA reads TGTGCCAGCAGCTTTGGGGGGTACACTGAAGCTTTCTTT. The chain joins TRBV7-9 to TRBJ1-1; perhaps TRBD1 as D (5 bases). Germline V lookup: CDR1 SEHNR, CDR2 FQNEAQ (reference sequence). The CDR3 extends over 13 amino acids. Trimming took off 3 bases at V and 3 bases at J, with 8 bases between the two ends.

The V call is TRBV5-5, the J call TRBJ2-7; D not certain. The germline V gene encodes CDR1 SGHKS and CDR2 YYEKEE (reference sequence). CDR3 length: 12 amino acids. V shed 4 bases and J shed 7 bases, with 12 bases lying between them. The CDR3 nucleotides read TGTGCCAGCAGCCCAATGTACGGGGAGCAGTACTTC. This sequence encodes CASSPMYGEQYF.

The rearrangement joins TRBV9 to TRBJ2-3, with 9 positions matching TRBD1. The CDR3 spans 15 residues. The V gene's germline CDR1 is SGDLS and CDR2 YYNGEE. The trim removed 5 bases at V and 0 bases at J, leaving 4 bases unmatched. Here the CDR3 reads CASSLQGASTDTQYF. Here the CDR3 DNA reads TGTGCCAGCAGTTTACAGGGGGCGAGCACAGATACGCAGTATTTT. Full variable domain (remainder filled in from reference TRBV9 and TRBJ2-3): DSGVTQTPKHLITATGQRVTLRCSPRSGDLSVYWYQQSLDQGLQFLIQYYNGEERAKGNILERFSAQQFPDLHSELNLSSLELGDSALYFCASSLQGASTDTQYFGPGTRLTVL.

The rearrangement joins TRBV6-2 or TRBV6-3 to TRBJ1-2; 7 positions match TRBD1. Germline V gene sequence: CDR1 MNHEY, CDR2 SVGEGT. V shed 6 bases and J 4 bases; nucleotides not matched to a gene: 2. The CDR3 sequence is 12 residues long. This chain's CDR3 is CASSGTVYGYTF. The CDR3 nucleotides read TGTGCCAGCAGCGGGACAGTCTATGGCTACACCTTC.

The CDR3 loop is CASSSGQAASTDTQYF. In DNA, the CDR3 is TGTGCCAGCAGCTCGGGACAGGCGGCGAGCACAGATACGCAGTATTTT. The chain couples TRBV11-2 to TRBJ2-3; the match to TRBD1 covers 8 bases. This CDR3 is built from 16 residues. The germline gives CDR1 SGHAT, CDR2 FQNNGV. With 4 bases clipped from V and 0 bases from J, the junction kept 6 bases outside the gene matches.

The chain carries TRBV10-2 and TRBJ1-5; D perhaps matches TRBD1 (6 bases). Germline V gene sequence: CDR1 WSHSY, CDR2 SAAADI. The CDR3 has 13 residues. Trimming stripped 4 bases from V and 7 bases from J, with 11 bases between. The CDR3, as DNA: TGCGCCAGCAGTGGAAACAGGGAGCAGCCCCAGCATTTT. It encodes CASSGNREQPQHF.

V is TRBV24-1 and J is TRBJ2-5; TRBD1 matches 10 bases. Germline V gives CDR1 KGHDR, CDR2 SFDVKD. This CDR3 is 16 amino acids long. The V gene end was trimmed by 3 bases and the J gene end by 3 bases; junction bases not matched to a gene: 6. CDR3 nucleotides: TGTGCCACCAGTGATGAGTCCGGGACAGGGGAAGAGACCCAGTACTTC. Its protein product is CATSDESGTGEETQYF.

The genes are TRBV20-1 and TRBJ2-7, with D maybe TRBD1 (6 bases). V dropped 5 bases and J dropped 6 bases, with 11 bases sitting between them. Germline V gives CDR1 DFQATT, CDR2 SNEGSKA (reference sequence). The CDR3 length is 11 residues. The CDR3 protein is CSAQTGFEQYF. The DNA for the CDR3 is TGCAGTGCTCAGACAGGATTCGAGCAGTACTTC.

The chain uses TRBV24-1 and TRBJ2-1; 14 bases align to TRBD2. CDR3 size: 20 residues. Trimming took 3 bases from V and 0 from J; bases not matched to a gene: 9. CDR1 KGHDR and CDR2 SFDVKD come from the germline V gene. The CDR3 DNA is TGTGCCACCAGTGATCCTGGGACTAGCGGGGGTCCTAGCTCCTACAATGAGCAGTTCTTC. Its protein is CATSDPGTSGGPSSYNEQFF.

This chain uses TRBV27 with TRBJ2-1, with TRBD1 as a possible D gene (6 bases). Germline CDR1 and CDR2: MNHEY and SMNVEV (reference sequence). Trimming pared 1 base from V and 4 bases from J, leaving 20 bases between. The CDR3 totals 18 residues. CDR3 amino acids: CASSLFRGVAGPYNEQFF. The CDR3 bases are TGTGCCAGCAGTTTATTCAGGGGTGTGGCAGGGCCATACAATGAGCAGTTCTTC.

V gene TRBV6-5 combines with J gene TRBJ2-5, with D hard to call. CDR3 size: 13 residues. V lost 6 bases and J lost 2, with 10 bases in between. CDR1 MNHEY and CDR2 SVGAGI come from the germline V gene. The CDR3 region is CASSEALQETQYF. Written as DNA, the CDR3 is TGTGCCAGCAGCGAGGCCCTACAAGAGACCCAGTACTTC.

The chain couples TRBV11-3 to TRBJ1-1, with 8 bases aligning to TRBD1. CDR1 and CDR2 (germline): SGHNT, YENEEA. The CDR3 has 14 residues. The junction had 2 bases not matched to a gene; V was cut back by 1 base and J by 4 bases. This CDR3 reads CASSLGTGSTEAFF. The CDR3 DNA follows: TGTGCCAGCAGCTTAGGGACAGGGTCCACTGAAGCTTTCTTT. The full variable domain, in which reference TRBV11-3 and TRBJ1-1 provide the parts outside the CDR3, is EAGVVQSPRYKIIEKKQPVAFWCNPISGHNTLYWYLQNLGQGPELLIRYENEEAVDDSQLPKDRFSAERLKGVDSTLKIQPAELGDSAVYLCASSLGTGSTEAFFGQGTRLTVV.

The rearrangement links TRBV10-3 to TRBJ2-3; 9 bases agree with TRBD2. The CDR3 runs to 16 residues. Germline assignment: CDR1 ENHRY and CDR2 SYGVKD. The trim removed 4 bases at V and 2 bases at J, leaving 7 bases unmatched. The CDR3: CAISAVAGALTDTQYF. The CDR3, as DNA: TGTGCCATCAGTGCCGTAGCGGGGGCCCTCACAGATACGCAGTATTTT.

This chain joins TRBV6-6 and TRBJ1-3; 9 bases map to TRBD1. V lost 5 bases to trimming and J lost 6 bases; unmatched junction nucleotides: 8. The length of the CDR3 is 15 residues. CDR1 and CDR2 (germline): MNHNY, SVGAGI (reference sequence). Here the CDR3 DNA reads TGTGCCAGCAGTATTGGACAGGGGAAAGTAAACACCATATATTTT. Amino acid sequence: CASSIGQGKVNTIYF.

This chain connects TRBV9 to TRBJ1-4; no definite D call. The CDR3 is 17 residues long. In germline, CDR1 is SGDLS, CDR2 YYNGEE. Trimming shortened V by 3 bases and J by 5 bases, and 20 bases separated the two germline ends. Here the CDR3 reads CASSESFGGIGNEKLFF. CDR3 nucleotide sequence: TGTGCCAGCAGCGAGTCCTTCGGAGGGATTGGGAATGAAAAACTGTTTTTT. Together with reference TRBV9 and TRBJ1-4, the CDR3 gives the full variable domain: DSGVTQTPKHLITATGQRVTLRCSPRSGDLSVYWYQQSLDQGLQFLIQYYNGEERAKGNILERFSAQQFPDLHSELNLSSLELGDSALYFCASSESFGGIGNEKLFFGSGTQLSVL.

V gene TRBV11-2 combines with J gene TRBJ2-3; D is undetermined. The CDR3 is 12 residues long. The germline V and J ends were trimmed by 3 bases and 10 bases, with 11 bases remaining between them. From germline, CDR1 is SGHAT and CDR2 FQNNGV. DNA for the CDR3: TGTGCCAGCAGCTTCGGAGAGAGAGCGCAGTATTTT. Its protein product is CASSFGERAQYF.

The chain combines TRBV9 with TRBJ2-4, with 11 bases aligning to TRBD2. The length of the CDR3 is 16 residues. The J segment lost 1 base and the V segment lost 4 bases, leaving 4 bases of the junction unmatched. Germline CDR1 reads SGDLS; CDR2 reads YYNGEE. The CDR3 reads CASSFSGGAAKNIQYF. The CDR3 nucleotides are TGTGCCAGCAGCTTTAGCGGGGGGGCCGCCAAAAACATTCAGTACTTC.

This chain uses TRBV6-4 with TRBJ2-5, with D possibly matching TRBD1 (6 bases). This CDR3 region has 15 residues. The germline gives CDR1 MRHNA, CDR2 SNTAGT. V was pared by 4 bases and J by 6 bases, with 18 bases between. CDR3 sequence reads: CASSAHLQGGQTQYF. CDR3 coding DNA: TGTGCCAGCAGTGCCCACCTACAGGGCGGGCAGACCCAGTACTTC.

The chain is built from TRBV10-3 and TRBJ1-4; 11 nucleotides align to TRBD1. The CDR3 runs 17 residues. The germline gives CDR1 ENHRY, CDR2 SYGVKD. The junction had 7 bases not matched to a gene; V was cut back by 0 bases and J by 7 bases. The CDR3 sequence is CAISESSGTGGGEKLFF. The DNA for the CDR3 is TGTGCCATCAGTGAGTCCTCCGGGACAGGGGGGGGTGAAAAACTGTTTTTT.